A selection of T cell receptor beta chains follows, all from one sample in a study of blood T cell repertoires in COVID-19. Sequenced by immunoSEQ multiplex PCR; TCRdb stores in-frame clones only, minus some. This table has 260,000 or so clones, roughly 80% appearing once. Sequencing was performed on PBMCs or T cells enriched from blood (not recorded which). The receptors were gathered from a woman aged 40 to 50 who had been exposed to COVID-19. CDR3s include the opening cysteine and the closing phenylalanine or tryptophan. The D gene is left open where the match is weak. Some rows mark clone size as missing; the rest say once, few, many or name a class of expanded clone.

length,size,V,J,D,DNA,CDR3
12,once,TRBV6-5,TRBJ2-3,NA,TGTGCCAGCATCGGGTCTTCGCGTACGCAGTATTTT,CASIGSSRTQYF
14,NA,TRBV28,TRBJ2-1,NA,TGTGCCAGCACCCCCGGGGGGCAGGGCAATGAGCAGTTCTTC,CASTPGGQGNEQFF
14,NA,TRBV6-5,TRBJ1-6,TRBD1,TGTGCCAGCAATAGACAGGGGCGCGGTTCACCCCTCCACTTT,CASNRQGRGSPLHF
13,few,TRBV2,TRBJ2-2,NA,TGTGCCAGCACAGGACATAATGCGCCGGAGCTGTTTTTT,CASTGHNAPELFF
15,NA,TRBV6-6,TRBJ2-6,NA,TGTGCCAGCTCCCCCGAGGGTTCTGGGGCCAACGTCCTGACTTTC,CASSPEGSGANVLTF
14,NA,TRBV5-1,TRBJ2-2,TRBD2,TGCGCCAGCAGCTCGACTAGCGGGGCCGGGGAGCTGTTTTTT,CASSSTSGAGELFF
14,NA,TRBV10-1,TRBJ1-4,TRBD1,TGCGCCAGGGGATCCCGGGACAGAGTTGAAAAACTGTTTTTT,CARGSRDRVEKLFF
15,NA,TRBV7-2,TRBJ1-2,TRBD1,TGTGCCAGCAGCTCCGGACAGGCGATCCTCTATGGCTACACCTTC,CASSSGQAILYGYTF
14,NA,TRBV28,TRBJ1-2,NA,TGTGCCAGCAGAGGAGCCAGGGTAGGGTATGGCTACACCTTC,CASRGARVGYGYTF
15,NA,TRBV5-1,TRBJ2-7,NA,TGCGCCAGCAGCTTGACGGAGGGAGGTGGGTACGAGCAGTACTTC,CASSLTEGGGYEQYF
15,NA,TRBV6-6,TRBJ1-1,NA,TGTGCCAGCAGTCCGCCGCAGGTCATGAACACTGAAGCTTTCTTT,CASSPPQVMNTEAFF
17,NA,TRBV6-1,TRBJ2-2,NA,TGTGCCAGCAGTGCGAACCCGCTGGGGGGGAACACCGGGGAGCTGTTTTTT,CASSANPLGGNTGELFF
15,NA,TRBV7-2,TRBJ2-5,NA,TGTGCCAGCAGCTTAAGGGGGGGGGCCTTAGAGACCCAGTACTTC,CASSLRGGALETQYF
17,NA,TRBV7-3,TRBJ2-3,TRBD2,TGTGCCAGCAGCTTAGCTAGCGGGGGCACTAGCACAGATACGCAGTATTTT,CASSLASGGTSTDTQYF
17,NA,TRBV6-2/TRBV6-3,TRBJ2-6,NA,TGTGCCAGCAGTTCCGGACAGCTGAGCTCTGGGGCCAACGTCCTGACTTTC,CASSSGQLSSGANVLTF
13,NA,TRBV3-1/TRBV3-2,TRBJ1-2,NA,TGTGCCAGCAGCCAAGAGTCAGTCTTTGGCTACACCTTC,CASSQESVFGYTF
15,NA,TRBV7-2,TRBJ1-5,NA,TGTGCCAGCAGCTTGAACGGGCAGGGCAGGGCCCCCCAGCATTTT,CASSLNGQGRAPQHF
15,NA,TRBV7-2,TRBJ1-4,TRBD1,TGTGCCAGCAGCGTAGCGACAGGGGGCGCGGAAAAACTGTTTTTT,CASSVATGGAEKLFF
14,NA,TRBV20-1,TRBJ1-5,NA,TGCAGTGCTAGTGGCCCGGAGGGCAATCAGCCCCAGCATTTT,CSASGPEGNQPQHF
17,NA,TRBV19,TRBJ1-5,NA,TGTGCCAGTAGTATATGGGCAGGGCGCGCCGGCAATCAGCCCCAGCATTTT,CASSIWAGRAGNQPQHF